A selection of T cell receptor beta chains follows, all from one sample in a study of T cell responses to AZD1222 COVID-19 vaccine. Sequencing used immunoSEQ multiplex PCR; TCRdb keeps in-frame clones, though not all of them. The profile shows roughly 110,000 clones, about 83% of them singletons. Sequencing used peripheral blood, obtained on day 0 of AZD1222 vaccination. Receptors were obtained from an adult in good health. CDR3s include the opening cysteine and the closing phenylalanine or tryptophan. D genes are given only for firm matches. Clone size appears in some rows only: once, few, many, or a class for an expanded clone.

V: TRBV10-3; J: TRBJ2-7; length: 14; D: -; size: many; DNA: TGTGCCATCCTGAGTGGACGGGATAGTGACGAGCAGTACTTC; CDR3: CAILSGRDSDEQYF
V: TRBV4-2; J: TRBJ1-1; length: 15; D: -; size: -; DNA: TGTGCCAGCAGCCAAGATTCTGGGGGCGCGGGTGAAGCTTTCTTT; CDR3: CASSQDSGGAGEAFF
V: TRBV29-1; J: TRBJ1-1; length: 12; D: -; size: -; DNA: TGCAGCGCCCTACAGGGTAGGACTGAAGCTTTCTTT; CDR3: CSALQGRTEAFF
V: TRBV7-9; J: TRBJ1-2; length: 15; D: -; size: -; DNA: TGTGCCAGCAGTCCAGGACAGCCCCCTAACTATGGCTACACCTTC; CDR3: CASSPGQPPNYGYTF
V: TRBV4-3; J: TRBJ1-2; length: 16; D: -; size: -; DNA: TGCGCCAGCAGCCACCCCCTCGACAGGTTGCACGATGGCTACACCTTC; CDR3: CASSHPLDRLHDGYTF
V: TRBV5-8; J: TRBJ1-5; length: 16; D: TRBD1; size: -; DNA: TGTGCCAGCAGCTTGAATAGAGGGGGCCCTAATCAGCCCCAGCATTTT; CDR3: CASSLNRGGPNQPQHF
V: TRBV4-1; J: TRBJ2-3; length: 13; D: -; size: -; DNA: TGCGCCAGCAGCGAACGAGTGTTCGATACGCAGTATTTT; CDR3: CASSERVFDTQYF
V: TRBV5-1; J: TRBJ1-1; length: 14; D: -; size: once; DNA: TGCGCCAGCAGCTTGGCGTCCATGAACACTGAAGCTTTCTTT; CDR3: CASSLASMNTEAFF
V: TRBV5-4; J: TRBJ1-2; length: 14; D: TRBD1; size: -; DNA: TGTGCCAGCAGCCTGAACAGGGGGCAGAGTGGCTACACCTTC; CDR3: CASSLNRGQSGYTF
V: TRBV29-1; J: TRBJ2-1; length: 12; D: -; size: -; DNA: TGCAGCGTTTCAGGCTCCTACAATGAGCAGTTCTTC; CDR3: CSVSGSYNEQFF
V: TRBV9; J: TRBJ1-1; length: 14; D: -; size: -; DNA: TGTGCCAGCAGCGTAGTCGGTAAAAATACTGAAGCTTTCTTT; CDR3: CASSVVGKNTEAFF
V: TRBV28; J: TRBJ1-1; length: 14; D: -; size: -; DNA: TGTGCCAGCAGTCGCGAACGACGGAACACTGAAGCTTTCTTT; CDR3: CASSRERRNTEAFF
V: TRBV19; J: TRBJ2-7; length: 14; D: -; size: -; DNA: TGTGCCAGTAGTAACCGGGCCGGCGCCTACGAGCAGTACTTC; CDR3: CASSNRAGAYEQYF
V: TRBV28; J: TRBJ2-2; length: 15; D: -; size: once; DNA: TGTGCCAGCAGTTTATGGCGGGATAACACCGGGGAGCTGTTTTTT; CDR3: CASSLWRDNTGELFF
V: TRBV12-3/TRBV12-4; J: TRBJ2-1; length: 13; D: -; size: -; DNA: TGTGCCAGCGGGTGGGGTCCCTACAATGAGCAGTTCTTC; CDR3: CASGWGPYNEQFF
V: TRBV28; J: TRBJ1-3; length: 17; D: -; size: -; DNA: TGTGCCAGCAGTTTCATCAGTAACGCTCTGACTGGAAACACCATATATTTT; CDR3: CASSFISNALTGNTIYF
V: TRBV7-9; J: TRBJ2-3; length: 15; D: -; size: -; DNA: TGTGCCAGCAGCCCCCAGGGGACCCCCAAGGGTACGCAGTATTTT; CDR3: CASSPQGTPKGTQYF
V: TRBV28; J: TRBJ1-2; length: 14; D: -; size: -; DNA: TGTGCCAGCAGCCAAGACAGCTCTTCGTATGGCTACACCTTC; CDR3: CASSQDSSSYGYTF
V: TRBV7-9; J: TRBJ2-1; length: 14; D: TRBD1; size: -; DNA: TGTGCCAGCAGCTCATCGGACAGGTACAATGAGCAGTTCTTC; CDR3: CASSSSDRYNEQFF
V: TRBV19; J: TRBJ1-1; length: 11; D: -; size: few; DNA: TGTGCCAGTAGTAAAGTCGCTGAAGCTTTCTTT; CDR3: CASSKVAEAFF
V: TRBV9; J: TRBJ1-1; length: 14; D: -; size: -; DNA: TGTGCCAGCAGCGTAGACCCGGGGGCCGCTGAAGCTTTCTTT; CDR3: CASSVDPGAAEAFF
V: TRBV7-6; J: TRBJ1-5; length: 14; D: -; size: -; DNA: TGTGCCAGCAGCCCGGACAGTAGCAATCAGCCCCAGCATTTT; CDR3: CASSPDSSNQPQHF
V: TRBV4-3; J: TRBJ2-2; length: 14; D: -; size: -; DNA: TGCGCCAGCAGCCAACTTCGGAAAACCGGGGAGCTGTTTTTT; CDR3: CASSQLRKTGELFF
V: TRBV19; J: TRBJ2-2; length: 16; D: -; size: -; DNA: TGTGCCAGTAGTATGGCAAGGGGGACCGGCACCGGGGAGCTGTTTTTT; CDR3: CASSMARGTGTGELFF
V: TRBV11-2; J: TRBJ2-1; length: 17; D: -; size: -; DNA: TGTGCCAGCAGCTCAGGAGGGGCGGGAACCTCCTACAATGAGCAGTTCTTC; CDR3: CASSSGGAGTSYNEQFF
V: TRBV28; J: TRBJ2-6; length: 15; D: -; size: -; DNA: TGTGCCAGCAGTTTCCGGGGCTCTGGGGCCAACGTCCTGACTTTC; CDR3: CASSFRGSGANVLTF
V: TRBV29-1; J: TRBJ2-5; length: 13; D: TRBD2; size: -; DNA: TGCAGCGTTGGGGGAGCGGGAGCCGAGACCCAGTACTTC; CDR3: CSVGGAGAETQYF
V: TRBV2; J: TRBJ1-2; length: 13; D: -; size: -; DNA: TGTGCCAGCAGTTTGGACGGATACTATGGCTACACCTTC; CDR3: CASSLDGYYGYTF
V: TRBV3-1/TRBV3-2; J: TRBJ2-5; length: 17; D: TRBD2; size: -; DNA: TGTGCCAGCAGCCAGGGAAGTAGCGGGAGGGGACAAGAGACCCAGTACTTC; CDR3: CASSQGSSGRGQETQYF
V: TRBV4-1; J: TRBJ2-5; length: 18; D: -; size: -; DNA: TGCGCCAGCAGCCAAGCAGTATGGGTCGGCAGGACCGGCGAGACCCAGTACTTC; CDR3: CASSQAVWVGRTGETQYF
V: TRBV28; J: TRBJ1-2; length: 14; D: -; size: -; DNA: TGTGCCAGCAGTGTCTACGGACAAGACTATGGCTACACCTTC; CDR3: CASSVYGQDYGYTF
V: TRBV5-6; J: TRBJ1-5; length: 16; D: TRBD1; size: once; DNA: TGTGCCAGCAGCACCCGGGGACAGGGGGCTTATCAGCCCCAGCATTTT; CDR3: CASSTRGQGAYQPQHF
V: TRBV3-1/TRBV3-2; J: TRBJ2-7; length: 17; D: -; size: -; DNA: TGTGCCAGCAGCCACCGTAAGACAGGGAGGATTGGGTACGAGCAGTACTTC; CDR3: CASSHRKTGRIGYEQYF
V: TRBV7-9; J: TRBJ1-3; length: 15; D: -; size: -; DNA: TGTGCCAGCAGCCCCGGGGGAAGCTCTGGAAACACCATATATTTT; CDR3: CASSPGGSSGNTIYF
V: TRBV15; J: TRBJ1-4; length: 16; D: TRBD1; size: -; DNA: TGTGCCACCAGCAGAGGCACGGGACAGGTTAATGAAAAACTGTTTTTT; CDR3: CATSRGTGQVNEKLFF
V: TRBV11-3; J: TRBJ2-7; length: 15; D: -; size: -; DNA: TGTGCCAGCAGCTTAGATAAGAGGTCCTCCTACGAGCAGTACTTC; CDR3: CASSLDKRSSYEQYF
V: TRBV3-1/TRBV3-2; J: TRBJ1-1; length: 12; D: -; size: -; DNA: TGTGCCAGCAGCCAAGAGGGCAGTCGGGCTTTCTTT; CDR3: CASSQEGSRAFF
V: TRBV3-1/TRBV3-2; J: TRBJ2-5; length: 16; D: -; size: -; DNA: TGTGCCAGCAGCCAAGTTTTGGGCCGGGTTGGAGAGACCCAGTACTTC; CDR3: CASSQVLGRVGETQYF
V: TRBV18; J: TRBJ2-7; length: 15; D: TRBD2; size: -; DNA: TGTGCCAGCTCACCCCCTAGCGGGTCGTCCTACGAGCAGTACTTC; CDR3: CASSPPSGSSYEQYF
V: TRBV7-9; J: TRBJ1-1; length: 14; D: -; size: -; DNA: TGTGCCAGCAGCCCCGGGGTTATGAACACTGAAGCTTTCTTT; CDR3: CASSPGVMNTEAFF
V: TRBV7-4; J: TRBJ2-7; length: 10; D: -; size: -; DNA: TGTGCCAGCAGCGAGCTTGGGGTCCACTTC; CDR3: CASSELGVHF
V: TRBV4-3; J: TRBJ2-2; length: 14; D: -; size: -; DNA: TGCGCCAGCAGCCAACAACACAACACCGGGGAGCTGTTTTTT; CDR3: CASSQQHNTGELFF
V: TRBV11-3; J: TRBJ2-5; length: 16; D: -; size: once; DNA: TGTGCCAGCAGCTGGGGGGGCAGGGGGCGTCAAGAGACCCAGTACTTC; CDR3: CASSWGGRGRQETQYF
V: TRBV5-1; J: TRBJ2-7; length: 13; D: -; size: -; DNA: TGCGCCAGCAGGTACGGGGGCGCGGATGAGCAGTACTTC; CDR3: CASRYGGADEQYF
V: TRBV2; J: TRBJ1-5; length: 14; D: -; size: -; DNA: TGTGCCAGCAGTGATTTCAAGAACGATCAGCCCCAGCATTTT; CDR3: CASSDFKNDQPQHF